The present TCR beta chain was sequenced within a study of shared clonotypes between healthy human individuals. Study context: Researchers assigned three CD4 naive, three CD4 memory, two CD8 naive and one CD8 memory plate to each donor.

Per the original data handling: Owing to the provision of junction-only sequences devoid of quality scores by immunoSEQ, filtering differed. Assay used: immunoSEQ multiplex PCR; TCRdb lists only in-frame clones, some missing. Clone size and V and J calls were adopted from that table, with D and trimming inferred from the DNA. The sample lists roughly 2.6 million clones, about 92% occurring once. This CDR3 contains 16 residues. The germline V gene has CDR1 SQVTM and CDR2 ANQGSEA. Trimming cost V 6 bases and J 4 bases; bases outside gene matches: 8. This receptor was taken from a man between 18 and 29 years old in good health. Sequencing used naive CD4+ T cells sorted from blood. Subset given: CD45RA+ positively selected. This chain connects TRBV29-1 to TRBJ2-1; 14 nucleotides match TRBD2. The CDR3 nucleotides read TGCAGCGTCCCGGGACTAGCGGGGGTTCGGTACAATGAGCAGTTCTTC. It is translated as CSVPGLAGVRYNEQFF.